A selection of T cell receptor beta chains follows, all from one sample in a study of blood T cell repertoires in COVID-19. Assay: immunoSEQ multiplex PCR; the TCRdb copy retains only in-frame clones and omits some. The sample carries some 310,000 clones, just under 90% recorded once. The source material was PBMCs or T cells enriched from blood (not recorded which). The receptors derive from a woman aged 30 to 39 who had recovered from COVID-19. CDR3s include the opening cysteine and the closing phenylalanine or tryptophan. Fields, in order: V gene, CDR3 protein.

>TRBV10-3
CANRGGGTGELFF
>TRBV18
CASSPGLQGYEQYF
>TRBV6-1
CASSDPTAPGAYGYTF
>TRBV18
CASSPRTGGRGTEAFF
>TRBV21-1
CASSSRGPSGNTIYF
>TRBV20-1
CSAPQGLEQYF
>TRBV10-3
CAIRLTGGDTEAFF
>TRBV7-3
CASSQTLNTEAFF
>TRBV24-1
CATSDPGSGGQPQHF
>TRBV7-3
CASSPRDRLFSNQPQHF
>TRBV15
CATSRAEGTQYF
>TRBV29-1
CSVDLTSGTVKKTQYF
>TRBV7-2
CASSLDGGTNPRYEQFF
>TRBV19
CASSTPGTWPYEQYF
>TRBV5-4
CASSPRGLGYTF
>TRBV19
CASTRNYGYTF